This entry is about one T cell receptor beta chain. Its specificity is not known. V dropped 3 bases and J dropped 1; count of bases not matched to a gene: 3. The CDR3 runs to 15 residues. Via MiXCR, TCRdb re-called the 5' RACE reads, giving one row per CDR3 protein. The sample comprises approximately 500,000 distinct CDR3 sequences, 20% to 30% of which are singletons, and around 13% rests with the top ten. The data derive from a study of T-cell memory formation after mild COVID-19. Study-level information: Largely, TCR clusters stayed within a single donor.

Broader study findings: CD4+ clones that contracted lay mainly in CM and EM; CD8+ ones lay in EMRA. A balance of CD4 and CD8 characterized clones contracting day 15 to 85, whereas later expanders leaned CD4+.

The sequencing input was PBMCs or a T cell subset sorted from them (not recorded which). The chain is built from TRBV12-3 or TRBV12-4 and TRBJ2-3, with TRBD2 matching 8 bases. This clonotype was sampled from an adult woman who had mild COVID-19 (a few samples of this study predate the infection). Cell type and time point are not known. The CDR3: CASSLSGGRTDTQYF. The CDR3, as DNA: TGTGCCAGCAGTTTGAGCGGGGGCCGCACAGATACGCAGTATTTT.